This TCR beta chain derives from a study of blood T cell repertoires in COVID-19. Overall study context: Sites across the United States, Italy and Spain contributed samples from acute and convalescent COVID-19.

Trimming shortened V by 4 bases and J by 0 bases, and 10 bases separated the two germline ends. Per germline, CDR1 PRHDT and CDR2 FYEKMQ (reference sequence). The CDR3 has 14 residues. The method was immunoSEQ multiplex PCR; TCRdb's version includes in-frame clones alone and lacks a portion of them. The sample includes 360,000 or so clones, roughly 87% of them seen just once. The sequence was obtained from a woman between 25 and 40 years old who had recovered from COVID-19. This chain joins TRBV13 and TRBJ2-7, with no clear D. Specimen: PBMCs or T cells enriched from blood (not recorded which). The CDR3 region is CASSSSLRSYEQYF. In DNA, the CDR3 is TGTGCCAGCAGCTCCTCCCTCCGCTCCTACGAGCAGTACTTC.